A single T cell receptor beta chain is shown here with its context. Its specificity is unknown. The data derive from a study of cytomegalovirus exposure and HLA in healthy donors. This CDR3 spans 14 amino acids. Germline CDR1 SGHTA, CDR2 FQGNSA. V was clipped by 0 bases and J by 6 bases; unmatched bases: 4. Both 60 Vbeta primers and 13 Jbeta primers went into the PCR. Method: immunoSEQ multiplex PCR; TCRdb's copy keeps in-frame clones and lacks some. The sample consists of some 110,000 clones, 65% to 80% of them appearing once. Study-level points and caveats: An analysis done earlier found most TCR beta V segments productive about 87% or about 30% of the time. An analysis that came later showed most CMV-associated TCR beta chains appearing HLA-restricted.

The J gene is TRBJ2-5, the V gene TRBV7-2; 7 nucleotides line up with TRBD2. The sample consisted of PBMCs. The TCR originated in a woman aged 60-75 years in good health and CMV-seropositive. CDR3 in DNA: TGTGCCAGCAGCTTAGCAACCGGGGGGAAGACCCAGTACTTC. Protein: CASSLATGGKTQYF.